The rows below give T cell receptor beta chains drawn from one sample of a study of T-cell reconstitution after alpha-beta-depleted transplantation in children. Each CDR3 protein gets one entry after TCRdb re-called the PCR reads with MiXCR. The table lists roughly 220,000 distinct CDR3 sequences, about 8.2% of them singletons. This sample comprised PBMCs, mostly from graft donor cells, obtained 360 days after TCRalphabeta/CD19-depleted stem cell transplant. These TCRs come from a male patient aged 2 to 9 who had a stem cell transplant for acute myeloid leukemia, so the T cells may come from the graft donor. Each CDR3 is given with its conserved first and last residue. D genes are given only for firm matches. Clone size is shown for a subset of rows, as once, few, many or a class of expanded clone.

many	TRBV10-1	TRBJ2-3	NA	TGCGCCAGCAGTGAGGGCGGACGGGCCACAGATACGCAGTATTTT	CASSEGGRATDTQYF
few	TRBV29-1	TRBJ2-1	TRBD2	TGCAGCGTTGTAGGGACGAACCTCTGGACTAGCGGGAAGGGTGAGCAGTTCTTC	CSVVGTNLWTSGKGEQFF
many	TRBV7-2	TRBJ2-1	NA	TGTGCCAGCCTTGGGTACGGTTATTCCTACAATGAGCAGTTCTTC	CASLGYGYSYNEQFF
many	TRBV14	TRBJ2-3	NA	TGTGCCAGCAGCCAAAGGTTCGTCACAGATACGCAGTATTTT	CASSQRFVTDTQYF
many	TRBV6-5	TRBJ2-1	TRBD1	TGTGCCAGCAGTTACGGACAGGGATCCTACAATGAGCAGTTCTTC	CASSYGQGSYNEQFF
many	TRBV3-1	TRBJ2-5	TRBD2	TGTGCCAGCAGCCAAGATTGGTTAGCGGGAGGGAAAGAGACCCAGTACTTC	CASSQDWLAGGKETQYF
many	TRBV7-6	TRBJ2-1	NA	TGTGCCAGCAGCTTAGTGGCCGGGACCCAGGTGGTCAATGAGCAGTTCTTC	CASSLVAGTQVVNEQFF
many	TRBV7-8	TRBJ2-7	NA	TGTGCCAGCAGCTGGGACAGACAGGGAGGGTACGAGCAGTACTTC	CASSWDRQGGYEQYF
many	TRBV18	TRBJ2-5	NA	TGTGCCAGCTCACCCTGGGAAGAGACCCAGTACTTC	CASSPWEETQYF
many	TRBV20-1	TRBJ2-1	NA	TGCAGTGCTAGAAGCCCGGACTTTGAGCAGTTCTTC	CSARSPDFEQFF
few	TRBV5-1	TRBJ1-6	NA	TGCGCCAGCAGCTTGGAAGTGCGTGATCACACCCTCCACTTT	CASSLEVRDHTLHF
NA	TRBV20-1	TRBJ2-5	NA	TGCAGTGCTAGAGGGGACAGGCCGTATAGGGCGGGGGGAAAACAAGAGACCCAGTACTTC	CSARGDRPYRAGGKQETQYF
NA	TRBV12-3/TRBV12-4	TRBJ2-1	TRBD2	TGTGCCAGCAGTTTTAGCGGGGGGGCAAATGAGCAGTTCTTC	CASSFSGGANEQFF
few	TRBV21-1	TRBJ2-2	NA	TGTGCCAGCAGCAACAACGGGAGGTCCTACACCGGGGAGCTGTTTTTT	CASSNNGRSYTGELFF
many	TRBV12-3/TRBV12-4	TRBJ1-2	NA	TGTGCCAGCAGTTATAAGGGGTACTATGGCTACACCTTC	CASSYKGYYGYTF
many	TRBV12-3/TRBV12-4	TRBJ1-5	NA	TGTGCCAGCAGTTTGGAGGGCGGTCAGCCCCAGCATTTT	CASSLEGGQPQHF
many	TRBV5-6	TRBJ2-1	NA	TGTGCCAGCAGCTTAACGGGACGCTACAATGAGCAGTTCTTC	CASSLTGRYNEQFF
few	TRBV10-3	TRBJ1-5	NA	TGTGCCATCAGTGATAGGGGCGAGAGCAATCAGCCCCAGCATTTT	CAISDRGESNQPQHF
many	TRBV7-7	TRBJ2-1	NA	TGTGCTAGCAGCCCGACAGGAGTTAGCTCCTACAATGAGCAGTTCTTC	CASSPTGVSSYNEQFF
many	TRBV12-3/TRBV12-4	TRBJ2-5	NA	TGTGCCAGCAGTTTTGACCTCTGGGCCCAAGAGACCCAGTACTTC	CASSFDLWAQETQYF
few	TRBV3-1	TRBJ2-2	NA	TGTGCCAGCAGCCCTGGGTGGGACACCTTGAACACCGGGGAGCTGTTTTTT	CASSPGWDTLNTGELFF
many	TRBV29-1	TRBJ2-7	NA	TGCAGCGTTGAAGGGGACATCTCAACCAACTACGAGCAGTACTTC	CSVEGDISTNYEQYF
many	TRBV7-7	TRBJ2-1	NA	TGTGCTAGCAGCTTAGAAATAGGGCTGTACAATGAGCAGTTCTTC	CASSLEIGLYNEQFF
few	TRBV20-1	TRBJ2-4	NA	TGCAGTGCTAGTGGGTCTCATGGTGGAAAGGCCAAAAACATTCAGTACTTC	CSASGSHGGKAKNIQYF
many	TRBV12-3/TRBV12-4	TRBJ1-1	NA	TGTGCCAGCAGTCTTGTGGAGCCCCCGAACGCTGAAGCTTTCTTT	CASSLVEPPNAEAFF
NA	TRBV20-1	TRBJ2-4	NA	TGCAGTGCTAGGGAGGGTCCGGGCAAAAACATTCAGTACTTC	CSAREGPGKNIQYF
NA	TRBV7-3	TRBJ2-3	NA	TGTGCCAGCAGCTTACAGGCGTCGGGGACAGATACGCAGTATTTT	CASSLQASGTDTQYF